This TCR beta chain is drawn from a study of beta chain features in type 1 diabetes. Study-wide results and limits: Patients with Type 1 diabetes showed moderately but significantly shorter TCRB CDR3s in all four CD4+ subsets.

This clone was seen only a few times. What it binds is unknown. With 2 bases clipped from V and 3 bases from J, the junction kept 6 bases outside the gene matches. CDR3 length equals 16 residues. Germline CDR1 and CDR2: SGHTA and FQGNSA. TCRB transcripts that were expressed got sequenced, as all of the isolated RNA had been reverse transcribed. Measured with immunoSEQ multiplex PCR; TCRdb has only the in-frame clones, and not every one. This sample has more than 250,000 clones, with 13% to 15% found just once. This receptor was identified in a man under 40 with type 1 diabetes. The sequencing input was naive CD4+ T cells from blood. The chain combines TRBV7-2 with TRBJ1-5, with 8 bases matching TRBD1. Written as DNA, the CDR3 is TGTGCCAGCAGCTTAACCACAGGGGGTAACAATCAGCCCCAGCATTTT. This codes for CASSLTTGGNNQPQHF.